This TCR beta chain was profiled in a study of T cell changes during pregnancy in multiple sclerosis (dated by TCRdb to between 2018 and 2021). In the study overall: Changes in the T cell repertoire over the course of pregnancy were examined in this study in women with multiple sclerosis.

V loses 4 bases, J loses 0 bases, and the germline ends lie 10 bases apart. In the germline V gene, CDR1 corresponds to SGHDT and CDR2 to YYEEEE. The CDR3 numbers 14 residues from cysteine through phenylalanine. Left in the record is the CDR3 DNA by itself, 42 bases read in frame from the first base. Turning to this clone: The antigen it binds to is not known. It has no much larger one-base neighbor in the sample; base qualities were not kept.

Library prep was done by the immunoSEQ multiplex PCR assay. TCRdb took over this immuneACCESS table, retaining in-frame rearrangements with V and J assigned. Such tables are incomplete; in checked studies, under half of the missing clones stem from an unresolved V gene, and the remainder is unexplained. The sample table records 60,000 or so clones; about 87% of these occur just once. The biggest ten clones account for about 5.7% of the sample. The chain links TRBV5-6 with TRBJ1-2; the best D guess is TRBD1, with 6 bases matching. The TCR was taken from a human donor whose cells served as feeder cells for cultures in a pregnancy study. Sequencing input: peripheral blood from another person, used as feeder cells. The bases read TGTGCCAGCAGCCTGGACAGACCTAACTATGGCTACACCTTC. Its protein reads: CASSLDRPNYGYTF.